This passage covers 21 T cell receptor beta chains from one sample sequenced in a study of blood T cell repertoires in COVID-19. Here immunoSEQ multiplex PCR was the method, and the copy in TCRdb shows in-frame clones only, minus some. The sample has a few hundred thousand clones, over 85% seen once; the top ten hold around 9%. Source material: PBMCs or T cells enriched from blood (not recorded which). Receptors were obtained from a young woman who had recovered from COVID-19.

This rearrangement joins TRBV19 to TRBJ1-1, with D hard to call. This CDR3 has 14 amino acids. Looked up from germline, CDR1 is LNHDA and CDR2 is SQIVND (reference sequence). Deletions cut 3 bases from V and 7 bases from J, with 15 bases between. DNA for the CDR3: TGTGCCAGTAGTATGAATTGGGCGAGCTTTGAAGCTTTCTTT. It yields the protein CASSMNWASFEAFF.

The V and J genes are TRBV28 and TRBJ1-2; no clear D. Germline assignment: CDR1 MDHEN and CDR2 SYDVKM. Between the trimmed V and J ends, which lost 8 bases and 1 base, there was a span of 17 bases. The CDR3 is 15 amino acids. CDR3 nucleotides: TGTGCCAGCGTCCCCTGGCAGGCAAATAACTATGGCTACACCTTC. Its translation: CASVPWQANNYGYTF.

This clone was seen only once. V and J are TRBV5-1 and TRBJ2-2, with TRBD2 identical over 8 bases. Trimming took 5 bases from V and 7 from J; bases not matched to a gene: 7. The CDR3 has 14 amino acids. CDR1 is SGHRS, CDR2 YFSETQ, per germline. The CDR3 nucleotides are TGCGCCAGCAGACCCTTGCGGGAGGTCGGGGAGCTGTTTTTT. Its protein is CASRPLREVGELFF.

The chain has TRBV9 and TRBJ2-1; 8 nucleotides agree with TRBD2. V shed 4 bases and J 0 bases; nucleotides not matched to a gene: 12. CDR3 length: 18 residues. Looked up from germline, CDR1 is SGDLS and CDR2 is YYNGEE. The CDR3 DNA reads TGTGCCAGCAGCCGTAGGGGAAGCAGCGGGGGCTCCTACAATGAGCAGTTCTTC. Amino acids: CASSRRGSSGGSYNEQFF.

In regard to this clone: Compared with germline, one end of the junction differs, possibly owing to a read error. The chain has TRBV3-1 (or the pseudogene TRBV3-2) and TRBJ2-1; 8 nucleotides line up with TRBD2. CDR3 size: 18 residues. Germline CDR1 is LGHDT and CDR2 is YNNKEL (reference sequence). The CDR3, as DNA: TGTGCCAGCAGCAAAGAGCCGGGAGGGCCACTATCCGGCAATGAGCAGTTCTTC. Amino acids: CASSKEPGGPLSGNEQFF.

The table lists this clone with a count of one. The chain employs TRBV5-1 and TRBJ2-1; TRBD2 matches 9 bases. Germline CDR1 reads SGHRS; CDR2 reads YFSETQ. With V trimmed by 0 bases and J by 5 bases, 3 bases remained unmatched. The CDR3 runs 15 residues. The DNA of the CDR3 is TGCGCCAGCAGCTTGGGACTAGCGGAGCACAATGAGCAGTTCTTC. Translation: CASSLGLAEHNEQFF.

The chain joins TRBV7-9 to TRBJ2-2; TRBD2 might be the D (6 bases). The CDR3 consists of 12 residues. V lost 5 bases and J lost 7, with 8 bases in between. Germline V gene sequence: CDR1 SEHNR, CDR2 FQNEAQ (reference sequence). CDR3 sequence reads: CASSPGGGELFF. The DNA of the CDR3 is TGTGCCAGCAGCCCCGGGGGCGGGGAGCTGTTTTTT.

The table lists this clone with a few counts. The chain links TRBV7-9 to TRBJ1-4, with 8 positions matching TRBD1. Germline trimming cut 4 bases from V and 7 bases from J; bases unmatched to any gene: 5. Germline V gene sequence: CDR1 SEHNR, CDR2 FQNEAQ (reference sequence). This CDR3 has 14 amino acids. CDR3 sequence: CASSSWTGPEKLFF. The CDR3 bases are TGTGCCAGCAGCTCTTGGACAGGGCCTGAAAAACTGTTTTTT.

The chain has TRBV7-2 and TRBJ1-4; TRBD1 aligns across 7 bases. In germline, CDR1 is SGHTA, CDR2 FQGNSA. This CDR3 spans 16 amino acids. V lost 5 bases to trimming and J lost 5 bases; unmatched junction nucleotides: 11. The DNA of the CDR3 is TGTGCCAGCAGCCTGATGCCGGGACAGTTGAATGAAAAACTGTTTTTT. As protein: CASSLMPGQLNEKLFF.

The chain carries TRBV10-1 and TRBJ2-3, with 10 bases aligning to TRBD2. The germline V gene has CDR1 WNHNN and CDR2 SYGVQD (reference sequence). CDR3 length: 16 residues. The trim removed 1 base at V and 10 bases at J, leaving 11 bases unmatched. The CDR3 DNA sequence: TGCGCCAGCAGTGAGTACTCTAGCGGGAGAATAAGCGCGCAGTATTTT. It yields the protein CASSEYSSGRISAQYF.

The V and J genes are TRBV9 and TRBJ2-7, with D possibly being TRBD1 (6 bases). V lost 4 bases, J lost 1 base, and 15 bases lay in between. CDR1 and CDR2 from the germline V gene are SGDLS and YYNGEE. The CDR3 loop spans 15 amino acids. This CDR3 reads CASSPRPGASYEQYF. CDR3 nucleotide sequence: TGTGCCAGCAGCCCCCGCCCAGGGGCATCCTACGAGCAGTACTTC.

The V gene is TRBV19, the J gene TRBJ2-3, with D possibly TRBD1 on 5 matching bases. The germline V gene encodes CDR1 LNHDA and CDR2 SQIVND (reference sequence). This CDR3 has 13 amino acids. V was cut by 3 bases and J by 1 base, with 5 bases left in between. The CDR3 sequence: CASSMTGTDTQYF. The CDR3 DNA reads TGTGCCAGTAGTATGACAGGCACAGATACGCAGTATTTT.

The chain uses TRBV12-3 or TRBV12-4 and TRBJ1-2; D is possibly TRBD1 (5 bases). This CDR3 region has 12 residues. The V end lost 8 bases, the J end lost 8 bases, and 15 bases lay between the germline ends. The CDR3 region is CASVTRTHGYTF. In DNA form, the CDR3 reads TGTGCCAGCGTTACTCGGACACACGGCTACACCTTC.

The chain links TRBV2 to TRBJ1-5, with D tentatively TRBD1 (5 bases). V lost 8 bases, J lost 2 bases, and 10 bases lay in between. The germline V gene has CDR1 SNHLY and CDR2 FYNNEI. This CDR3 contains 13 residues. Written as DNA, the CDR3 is TGTGCCAGCGGGGCCTATGGCAATCAGCCCCAGCATTTT. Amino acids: CASGAYGNQPQHF.

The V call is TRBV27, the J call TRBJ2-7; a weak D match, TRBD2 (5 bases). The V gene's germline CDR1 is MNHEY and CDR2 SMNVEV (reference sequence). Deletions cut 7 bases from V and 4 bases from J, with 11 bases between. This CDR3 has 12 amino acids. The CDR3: CASKDYQYEQYF. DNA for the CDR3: TGTGCCAGCAAAGACTACCAATACGAGCAGTACTTC.

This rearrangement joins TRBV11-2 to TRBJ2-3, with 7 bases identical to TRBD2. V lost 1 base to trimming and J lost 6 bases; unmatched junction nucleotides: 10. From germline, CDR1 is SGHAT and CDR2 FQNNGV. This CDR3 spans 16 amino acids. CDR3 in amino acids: CASSLVGAGEPDTQYF. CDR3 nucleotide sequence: TGTGCCAGCAGCTTAGTAGGGGCGGGAGAGCCGGATACGCAGTATTTT.

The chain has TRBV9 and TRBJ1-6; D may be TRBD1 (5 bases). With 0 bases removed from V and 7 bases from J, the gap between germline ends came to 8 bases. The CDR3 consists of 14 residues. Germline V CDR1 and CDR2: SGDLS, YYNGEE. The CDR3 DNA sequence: TGTGCCAGCAGCGTAGGGGCAGGGAATTCACCCCTCCACTTT. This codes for CASSVGAGNSPLHF.

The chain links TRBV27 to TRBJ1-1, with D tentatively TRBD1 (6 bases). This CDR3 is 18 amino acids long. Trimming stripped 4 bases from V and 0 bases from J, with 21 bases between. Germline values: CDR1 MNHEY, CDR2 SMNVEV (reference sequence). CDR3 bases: TGTGCCAGCAGTTACACCAGGGGCCGCTCTGCGTTGAACACTGAAGCTTTCTTT. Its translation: CASSYTRGRSALNTEAFF.

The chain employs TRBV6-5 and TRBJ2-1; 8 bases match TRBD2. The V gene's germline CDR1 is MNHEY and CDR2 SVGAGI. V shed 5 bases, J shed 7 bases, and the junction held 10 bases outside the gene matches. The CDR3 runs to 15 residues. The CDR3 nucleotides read TGTGCCAGCAGTCGACGGGAGGGCCTTGGGAATGAGCAGTTCTTC. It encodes CASSRREGLGNEQFF.

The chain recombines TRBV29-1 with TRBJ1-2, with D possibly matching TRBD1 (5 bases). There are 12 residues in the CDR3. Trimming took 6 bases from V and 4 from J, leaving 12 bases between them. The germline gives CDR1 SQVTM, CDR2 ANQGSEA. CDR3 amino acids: CSVGQDLYGYTF. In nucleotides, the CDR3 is TGCAGCGTGGGGCAGGACCTCTATGGCTACACCTTC.

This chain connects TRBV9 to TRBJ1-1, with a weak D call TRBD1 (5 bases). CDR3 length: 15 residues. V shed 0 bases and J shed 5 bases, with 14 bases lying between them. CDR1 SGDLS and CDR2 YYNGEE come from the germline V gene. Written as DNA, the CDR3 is TGTGCCAGCAGCGTAGTGACCGGGGGAAGAACTGAAGCTTTCTTT. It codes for CASSVVTGGRTEAFF.